The rows below give T cell receptor beta chains drawn from one sample of a study of cytomegalovirus exposure and HLA in healthy donors. TCRdb keeps only in-frame clones here, not all; method: immunoSEQ multiplex PCR. The sample has about 120,000 clones; around a tenth are singletons. What was sequenced was PBMCs. These TCRs come from a man aged 30-40 years in good health and CMV-seronegative. The CDR3 runs from the conserved cysteine through the conserved F or W. The order of the fields is D gene, J gene, V gene, clone size, CDR3 protein, CDR3 DNA. The D gene is left open where the match is weak. Only some rows state a clone size, as once, few, many or a class for expanded clones.

D gene: -; J gene: TRBJ1-4; V gene: TRBV28; clone size: few; CDR3 protein: CASSDRPTNEKLFF; CDR3 DNA: TGTGCCAGCAGTGACAGACCAACTAATGAAAAACTGTTTTTT
D gene: -; J gene: TRBJ1-1; V gene: TRBV5-5; clone size: -; CDR3 protein: CASSLFTAGGTEAFF; CDR3 DNA: TGTGCCAGCAGCTTGTTTACCGCGGGGGGCACTGAAGCTTTCTTT
D gene: TRBD1; J gene: TRBJ1-1; V gene: TRBV7-2; clone size: -; CDR3 protein: CASSARQGRRTEAFF; CDR3 DNA: TGTGCCAGCAGCGCAAGACAGGGGCGGCGGACTGAAGCTTTCTTT
D gene: -; J gene: TRBJ1-1; V gene: TRBV5-1; clone size: few; CDR3 protein: CASSLVGARLDTEAFF; CDR3 DNA: TGCGCCAGCAGCTTGGTGGGGGCCCGCTTAGACACTGAAGCTTTCTTT
D gene: -; J gene: TRBJ1-1; V gene: TRBV10-3; clone size: -; CDR3 protein: CAIMGAGVTEAFF; CDR3 DNA: TGTGCCATCATGGGGGCAGGGGTGACTGAAGCTTTCTTT
D gene: -; J gene: TRBJ1-1; V gene: TRBV29-1; clone size: -; CDR3 protein: CSVMGATEAFF; CDR3 DNA: TGCAGCGTTATGGGGGCCACTGAAGCTTTCTTT
D gene: TRBD1; J gene: TRBJ2-7; V gene: TRBV2; clone size: -; CDR3 protein: CASTLGQAYSYEQYF; CDR3 DNA: TGTGCCAGCACCTTGGGACAGGCATACTCCTACGAGCAGTACTTC
D gene: -; J gene: TRBJ2-1; V gene: TRBV2; clone size: few; CDR3 protein: CASSEEAPGEEFF; CDR3 DNA: TGTGCCAGCAGTGAAGAGGCGCCGGGAGAGGAGTTCTTC
D gene: TRBD1; J gene: TRBJ1-3; V gene: TRBV19; clone size: few; CDR3 protein: CASSTPGTAKRGNTIYF; CDR3 DNA: TGTGCCAGTAGTACCCCCGGGACAGCCAAAAGGGGAAACACCATATATTTT
D gene: -; J gene: TRBJ1-1; V gene: TRBV21-1; clone size: -; CDR3 protein: CASEGVGPEAFF; CDR3 DNA: TGTGCCAGCGAGGGGGTCGGGCCTGAAGCTTTCTTT
D gene: -; J gene: TRBJ2-7; V gene: TRBV7-9; clone size: -; CDR3 protein: CASSSPGRGSSYEQYF; CDR3 DNA: TGTGCCAGCAGCTCGCCGGGGCGGGGTAGCTCCTACGAGCAGTACTTC
D gene: TRBD2; J gene: TRBJ2-3; V gene: TRBV6-1; clone size: few; CDR3 protein: CASSEQIAGGIGAQYF; CDR3 DNA: TGTGCCAGCAGTGAACAGATAGCGGGGGGTATCGGTGCGCAGTATTTT
D gene: -; J gene: TRBJ1-1; V gene: TRBV5-6; clone size: few; CDR3 protein: CASSWRVPGGTEAFF; CDR3 DNA: TGTGCCAGCAGCTGGCGGGTCCCCGGGGGCACTGAAGCTTTCTTT
D gene: -; J gene: TRBJ1-1; V gene: TRBV19; clone size: few; CDR3 protein: CASSIGEGNTEAFF; CDR3 DNA: TGTGCCAGTAGTATCGGCGAGGGAAACACTGAAGCTTTCTTT
D gene: -; J gene: TRBJ2-1; V gene: TRBV7-9; clone size: few; CDR3 protein: CASSPWTLYNEQFF; CDR3 DNA: TGTGCCAGCAGCCCGTGGACACTTTACAATGAGCAGTTCTTC
D gene: -; J gene: TRBJ2-7; V gene: TRBV5-1; clone size: few; CDR3 protein: CASSLDRPGDEQYF; CDR3 DNA: TGCGCCAGCAGCTTAGACAGACCTGGGGACGAGCAGTACTTC
D gene: -; J gene: TRBJ2-1; V gene: TRBV6-1; clone size: few; CDR3 protein: CASSVASPNEQFF; CDR3 DNA: TGTGCCAGCAGTGTCGCTAGCCCTAATGAGCAGTTCTTC
D gene: TRBD1; J gene: TRBJ1-3; V gene: TRBV19; clone size: -; CDR3 protein: CASSAGQGSGNTIYF; CDR3 DNA: TGTGCCAGTAGTGCGGGACAGGGGTCTGGAAACACCATATATTTT
D gene: -; J gene: TRBJ1-5; V gene: TRBV5-1; clone size: -; CDR3 protein: CASSLADSFNQPQHF; CDR3 DNA: TGCGCCAGCAGCTTGGCCGACAGTTTCAATCAGCCCCAGCATTTT
D gene: -; J gene: TRBJ2-5; V gene: TRBV2; clone size: few; CDR3 protein: CASSDQGWAETQYF; CDR3 DNA: TGTGCCAGCAGTGACCAGGGCTGGGCCGAGACCCAGTACTTC
D gene: -; J gene: TRBJ2-7; V gene: TRBV4-1; clone size: -; CDR3 protein: CASSQDVPELYEQYF; CDR3 DNA: TGCGCCAGCAGCCAAGATGTGCCAGAATTATACGAGCAGTACTTC
D gene: -; J gene: TRBJ2-7; V gene: TRBV18; clone size: few; CDR3 protein: CASSPGQDYEQYF; CDR3 DNA: TGTGCCAGCTCACCGGGCCAGGATTACGAGCAGTACTTC
D gene: TRBD1; J gene: TRBJ2-7; V gene: TRBV30; clone size: few; CDR3 protein: CAWSPIQGTSYEQYF; CDR3 DNA: TGTGCCTGGAGTCCGATACAGGGGACCTCTTACGAGCAGTACTTC
D gene: TRBD2; J gene: TRBJ2-3; V gene: TRBV27; clone size: -; CDR3 protein: CASSLWGLAGGTDTQYF; CDR3 DNA: TGTGCCAGCAGTTTATGGGGACTAGCGGGGGGCACAGATACGCAGTATTTT
D gene: -; J gene: TRBJ1-2; V gene: TRBV6-5; clone size: -; CDR3 protein: CASSSTGTAYTF; CDR3 DNA: TGTGCCAGCAGTTCCACAGGGACGGCCTACACCTTC
D gene: -; J gene: TRBJ1-5; V gene: TRBV27; clone size: few; CDR3 protein: CASSSSLVQPQHF; CDR3 DNA: TGTGCCAGCAGTTCATCCTTAGTTCAGCCCCAGCATTTT
D gene: -; J gene: TRBJ1-4; V gene: TRBV7-9; clone size: -; CDR3 protein: CASSLVLGRVEKLFF; CDR3 DNA: TGTGCCAGCAGCTTAGTCCTGGGGAGAGTCGAAAAACTGTTTTTT
D gene: -; J gene: TRBJ2-5; V gene: TRBV30; clone size: few; CDR3 protein: CAWSDRGRETQYF; CDR3 DNA: TGTGCCTGGAGTGATAGGGGTAGGGAGACCCAGTACTTC
D gene: -; J gene: TRBJ1-1; V gene: TRBV4-1; clone size: -; CDR3 protein: CASSQEPGLGEAFF; CDR3 DNA: TGCGCCAGCAGCCAAGAGCCAGGATTAGGTGAAGCTTTCTTT
D gene: -; J gene: TRBJ2-3; V gene: TRBV5-1; clone size: few; CDR3 protein: CASSLAYVARGKRDTQYF; CDR3 DNA: TGCGCCAGCAGCTTGGCCTATGTAGCGCGGGGAAAGAGAGATACGCAGTATTTT
D gene: -; J gene: TRBJ1-2; V gene: TRBV4-1; clone size: few; CDR3 protein: CASSLGQTPAGGYTF; CDR3 DNA: TGCGCCAGCAGCCTCGGGCAGACTCCGGCGGGTGGCTACACCTTC
D gene: -; J gene: TRBJ1-1; V gene: TRBV25-1; clone size: -; CDR3 protein: CASTTGQRTEAFF; CDR3 DNA: TGTGCCAGCACCACTGGACAGCGCACTGAAGCTTTCTTT
D gene: TRBD1; J gene: TRBJ2-7; V gene: TRBV5-1; clone size: -; CDR3 protein: CASSLAGTGDTYEQYF; CDR3 DNA: TGCGCCAGCAGCTTGGCCGGGACAGGGGACACCTACGAGCAGTACTTC
D gene: -; J gene: TRBJ2-6; V gene: TRBV28; clone size: -; CDR3 protein: CASSRRLTGGANVLTF; CDR3 DNA: TGTGCCAGCAGTCGTCGACTGACCGGGGGGGCCAACGTCCTGACTTTC
D gene: -; J gene: TRBJ1-1; V gene: TRBV19; clone size: few; CDR3 protein: CASQRQVNTEAFF; CDR3 DNA: TGTGCCAGTCAGAGACAAGTGAACACTGAAGCTTTCTTT
D gene: -; J gene: TRBJ2-3; V gene: TRBV5-6; clone size: few; CDR3 protein: CASSRWTDRTDTQYF; CDR3 DNA: TGTGCCAGCAGCCGTTGGACAGATCGCACAGATACGCAGTATTTT
D gene: TRBD1; J gene: TRBJ2-1; V gene: TRBV25-1; clone size: few; CDR3 protein: CASSEYGQGEQFF; CDR3 DNA: TGTGCCAGCAGTGAATATGGACAGGGAGAGCAGTTCTTC
D gene: TRBD1; J gene: TRBJ1-2; V gene: TRBV5-1; clone size: -; CDR3 protein: CASSPLTGGRPFGYTF; CDR3 DNA: TGCGCCAGCAGCCCGCTGACAGGGGGCCGACCTTTCGGCTACACCTTC
D gene: -; J gene: TRBJ1-1; V gene: TRBV11-2; clone size: once; CDR3 protein: CASSRGGRNRMNEAFF; CDR3 DNA: TGTGCCAGCAGTCGGGGGGGCAGGAACAGAATGAATGAAGCTTTCTTT
D gene: TRBD1; J gene: TRBJ1-4; V gene: TRBV27; clone size: few; CDR3 protein: CASSPGQSSNEKLFF; CDR3 DNA: TGTGCCAGCAGCCCGGGACAGAGCTCTAATGAAAAACTGTTTTTT
D gene: TRBD1; J gene: TRBJ2-5; V gene: TRBV6-5; clone size: -; CDR3 protein: CASSYSNRGPQETQYF; CDR3 DNA: TGTGCCAGCAGTTACTCGAACAGGGGTCCCCAAGAGACCCAGTACTTC
D gene: -; J gene: TRBJ2-2; V gene: TRBV7-3; clone size: -; CDR3 protein: CASSEGPGTAGTGELFF; CDR3 DNA: TGTGCCAGCAGCGAAGGCCCCGGGACAGCGGGCACCGGGGAGCTGTTTTTT
D gene: TRBD2; J gene: TRBJ2-3; V gene: TRBV9; clone size: -; CDR3 protein: CASSVVGSGYTDTQYF; CDR3 DNA: TGTGCCAGCAGCGTAGTTGGTAGCGGGTACACAGATACGCAGTATTTT
D gene: -; J gene: TRBJ1-1; V gene: TRBV7-9; clone size: -; CDR3 protein: CASSIQPGQLNTEAFF; CDR3 DNA: TGTGCCAGCAGCATCCAACCAGGACAGCTGAACACTGAAGCTTTCTTT
D gene: -; J gene: TRBJ1-1; V gene: TRBV11-2; clone size: few; CDR3 protein: CASSPVRGAITEAFF; CDR3 DNA: TGTGCCAGCAGCCCGGTCCGGGGGGCAATCACTGAAGCTTTCTTT
D gene: -; J gene: TRBJ1-3; V gene: TRBV5-8; clone size: -; CDR3 protein: CASSLAQIPGNTIYF; CDR3 DNA: TGTGCCAGCAGCTTGGCACAGATTCCGGGAAACACCATATATTTT
D gene: -; J gene: TRBJ2-7; V gene: TRBV2; clone size: few; CDR3 protein: CASRIEGESSYEQYF; CDR3 DNA: TGTGCCAGCAGGATCGAGGGAGAGAGCTCCTACGAGCAGTACTTC
D gene: -; J gene: TRBJ1-4; V gene: TRBV7-2; clone size: -; CDR3 protein: CASSRGWGNEKLFF; CDR3 DNA: TGTGCCAGCAGCCGGGGGTGGGGTAATGAAAAACTGTTTTTT
D gene: TRBD1; J gene: TRBJ1-1; V gene: TRBV28; clone size: -; CDR3 protein: CASSLLPGTGNTEAFF; CDR3 DNA: TGTGCCAGCAGTTTACTCCCCGGGACAGGGAACACTGAAGCTTTCTTT
D gene: TRBD1; J gene: TRBJ2-5; V gene: TRBV29-1; clone size: -; CDR3 protein: CSVEDAVGQGGETQYF; CDR3 DNA: TGCAGCGTTGAAGATGCTGTGGGACAGGGTGGGGAGACCCAGTACTTC
D gene: -; J gene: TRBJ1-6; V gene: TRBV6-5; clone size: few; CDR3 protein: CASRGEGFYNSPLHF; CDR3 DNA: TGTGCCAGCAGGGGGGAGGGGTTCTATAATTCACCCCTCCACTTT
D gene: -; J gene: TRBJ2-7; V gene: TRBV29-1; clone size: -; CDR3 protein: CSVAQGSYEQYF; CDR3 DNA: TGCAGCGTTGCACAGGGTTCCTACGAGCAGTACTTC
D gene: TRBD1; J gene: TRBJ1-1; V gene: TRBV5-1; clone size: few; CDR3 protein: CASSPTGRKNTEAFF; CDR3 DNA: TGCGCCAGCAGCCCGACAGGGAGAAAGAACACTGAAGCTTTCTTT
D gene: -; J gene: TRBJ2-7; V gene: TRBV7-2; clone size: -; CDR3 protein: CASSLASRNYEQYF; CDR3 DNA: TGTGCCAGCAGCTTAGCGTCCAGGAACTACGAGCAGTACTTC
D gene: TRBD2; J gene: TRBJ2-7; V gene: TRBV4-1; clone size: few; CDR3 protein: CASSQLFGRAYEQYF; CDR3 DNA: TGCGCCAGCAGCCAACTATTCGGGAGGGCCTACGAGCAGTACTTC
D gene: TRBD1; J gene: TRBJ2-7; V gene: TRBV5-1; clone size: -; CDR3 protein: CASSSADRGGNEQYF; CDR3 DNA: TGCGCCAGCAGCTCAGCAGACAGGGGTGGAAACGAGCAGTACTTC
D gene: -; J gene: TRBJ2-7; V gene: TRBV6-1; clone size: few; CDR3 protein: CASSEVGHSPYEQYF; CDR3 DNA: TGTGCCAGCAGTGAAGTTGGGCACTCACCCTACGAGCAGTACTTC
D gene: -; J gene: TRBJ2-7; V gene: TRBV2; clone size: few; CDR3 protein: CASTKGALYEQYF; CDR3 DNA: TGTGCCAGCACCAAAGGGGCATTGTACGAGCAGTACTTC
D gene: -; J gene: TRBJ2-1; V gene: TRBV6-5; clone size: few; CDR3 protein: CASSSRGGDSEFF; CDR3 DNA: TGTGCCAGCAGTTCCCGGGGGGGGGACAGCGAGTTCTTC